A single sample gave rise to the 32 T cell receptor beta chains below, sequenced in a study of beta chain features in type 1 diabetes. Expressed TCRB transcripts were sequenced because the isolated RNA had all been reverse transcribed beforehand. The method was immunoSEQ multiplex PCR; TCRdb's version includes in-frame clones alone and lacks a portion of them. The sample lists 360,000 or so clones, about 19% occurring once. The sample taken for sequencing was naive CD4+ T cells from blood. These receptors were obtained from a woman between 18 and 29 years old in good health.

This clone has a handful of counts. The rearrangement links TRBV2 to TRBJ2-7; 7 bases fit TRBD1. The CDR3 has 15 residues. With 5 bases clipped from V and 0 bases from J, the junction kept 7 bases outside the gene matches. Germline CDR1 reads SNHLY; CDR2 reads FYNNEI. CDR3 protein: CASSPDDRDSYEQYF. The DNA for the CDR3 is TGTGCCAGCAGTCCCGATGACAGGGACTCCTACGAGCAGTACTTC. Based on the CDR3 plus reference TRBV2 and TRBJ2-7, the full variable domain is EPEVTQTPSHQVTQMGQEVILRCVPISNHLYFYWYRQILGQKVEFLVSFYNNEISEKSEIFDDQFSVERPDGSNFTLKIRSTKLEDSAMYFCASSPDDRDSYEQYFGPGTRLTVT.

The chain joins TRBV7-2 to TRBJ2-6; D gene ambiguous. This CDR3 comprises 14 residues. V lost 3 bases and J lost 4, with 7 bases in between. In germline, CDR1 is SGHTA, CDR2 FQGNSA. DNA for the CDR3: TGTGCCAGCAGCTTCTATCTCGGGGCCAACGTCCTGACTTTC. Translating it yields CASSFYLGANVLTF.

This clone was detected a few times. The rearrangement links TRBV7-2 to TRBJ2-5; D is ambiguous. Germline CDR1 and CDR2: SGHTA and FQGNSA. Deletions cut 5 bases from V and 3 bases from J, with 7 bases between. The CDR3 runs to 12 residues. CDR3 in DNA: TGTGCCAGCAGCCCCGCGAAAGAGACCCAGTACTTC. It encodes CASSPAKETQYF.

The gene calls are TRBV4-1 and TRBJ2-1, with D perhaps matching TRBD1 (6 bases). CDR1 is MGHRA and CDR2 is YSYEKL in the germline V gene. The V end was cut by 2 bases, the J end by 4 bases, with 15 bases between. The CDR3 sequence is 16 residues long. The CDR3 DNA sequence: TGCGCCAGCAGCCAACGGGACACTTACCCGTACAATGAGCAGTTCTTC. Translating gives CASSQRDTYPYNEQFF.

This chain links TRBV30 with TRBJ1-3, with 9 bases fitting TRBD1. V shed 5 bases, J shed 4 bases, and the junction held 6 bases outside the gene matches. The germline V gene has CDR1 GTSNPN and CDR2 SVGIG (reference sequence). The CDR3 totals 14 residues. As DNA, the CDR3 is TGTGCCTGGGAACAGGGGGCACGCGGAAACACCATATATTTT. It specifies CAWEQGARGNTIYF.

This clone was seen a few times. V gene TRBV18 combines with J gene TRBJ1-1; D unclear. The CDR3 consists of 14 residues. The germline gives CDR1 KGHSH, CDR2 LQKENI. Trimming stripped 6 bases from V and 7 bases from J, with 18 bases between. CDR3 sequence: CASSRTDLGGEAFF. The CDR3 DNA reads TGTGCCAGCTCTCGGACGGACCTAGGAGGTGAAGCTTTCTTT.

In its sample, this clone was seen a few times. The J gene is TRBJ2-1, the V gene TRBV29-1, with D tentatively TRBD1 (5 bases). The V gene's germline CDR1 is SQVTM and CDR2 ANQGSEA. The V and J ends lost 4 bases and 6 bases respectively, with 10 bases between them. This CDR3 is 12 amino acids long. The CDR3 bases are TGCAGCGTTGTTCAGGGTTTCAATGAGCAGTTCTTC. As protein: CSVVQGFNEQFF.

This chain links TRBV9 with TRBJ2-7, with 8 bases matching TRBD2. From germline, CDR1 is SGDLS and CDR2 YYNGEE. V trimming: 4 bases; J trimming: 4 bases; junction bases outside the gene matches: 7. This CDR3 contains 14 residues. CDR3 sequence: CASSSTGGPYEQYF. The CDR3 DNA sequence: TGTGCCAGCAGCTCAACGGGAGGGCCGTACGAGCAGTACTTC.

The chain joins TRBV5-6 to TRBJ2-2; TRBD2 aligns across 14 bases. Trimming cost V 4 bases and J 2 bases; bases outside gene matches: 4. Germline V CDR1 and CDR2: SGHDT, YYEEEE. The CDR3 is 17 amino acids. The CDR3 sequence: CASSRGTSGSNTGELFF. The CDR3 coding sequence is TGTGCCAGCAGCCGCGGGACTAGCGGGAGCAACACCGGGGAGCTGTTTTTT.

Concerning this clone: Additional DNA sequences in this sample encode the identical CDR3. The V and J genes are TRBV30 and TRBJ1-2; D not resolved. Germline V CDR1 and CDR2: GTSNPN, SVGIG (reference sequence). The V and J ends lost 2 bases and 6 bases respectively, with 4 bases between them. The CDR3 contains 10 residues. The CDR3 sequence: CAWSRDGYTF. In nucleotides, the CDR3 is TGTGCCTGGAGTCGCGATGGCTACACCTTC.

A few counts support this clone. This sequence joins TRBV7-2 and TRBJ1-1; perhaps TRBD1 as D (5 bases). CDR3 length: 14 residues. Germline V gene lookup returns CDR1 SGHTA and CDR2 FQGNSA. Trimming removed 6 bases from V and 3 bases from J, with 14 bases in between. CDR3 sequence: CASSSTPGDTEAFF. The CDR3 nucleotides read TGTGCCAGCAGTTCGACTCCGGGGGACACTGAAGCTTTCTTT.

The chain uses TRBV4-2 and TRBJ2-3; possible D gene TRBD2, 6 bases. Trimming shortened V by 2 bases and J by 4 bases, and 22 bases separated the two germline ends. CDR3 length equals 18 residues. Germline-derived CDR1 and CDR2 are LGHNA and YNFKEQ. Here the CDR3 reads CASSQKAGTSLQSDTQYF. CDR3 sequence (DNA): TGTGCCAGCAGCCAAAAGGCGGGAACATCGTTACAATCAGATACGCAGTATTTT.

The chain carries TRBV5-6 and TRBJ2-3; 9 bases match TRBD1. The germline CDR1 and CDR2 sequences are SGHDT and YYEEEE. CDR3 length equals 15 residues. V lost 2 bases, J lost 2 bases, and 3 bases stayed unmatched. The CDR3 region is CASSFGDRATDTQYF. CDR3 DNA: TGTGCCAGCAGCTTCGGGGACAGGGCCACAGATACGCAGTATTTT.

This clone was recorded a few times. The V gene is TRBV7-9, the J gene TRBJ1-2; no clear D gene. This CDR3 spans 13 amino acids. The germline CDR1 and CDR2 sequences are SEHNR and FQNEAQ (reference sequence). V was clipped by 2 bases and J by 4 bases, with 8 bases between them. The CDR3 spells CASSLFGFYGYTF. The DNA for the CDR3 is TGTGCCAGCAGCTTATTCGGTTTCTATGGCTACACCTTC.

The rearrangement joins TRBV30 to TRBJ1-1; perhaps TRBD1 as D (6 bases). This CDR3 is built from 11 residues. Germline values: CDR1 GTSNPN, CDR2 SVGIG (reference sequence). Trimming pared 4 bases from V and 6 bases from J, leaving 9 bases between. CDR3 sequence reads: CAWNNRAEAFF. CDR3 in DNA: TGTGCCTGGAACAACAGGGCTGAAGCTTTCTTT.

V and J are TRBV30 and TRBJ1-2; 8 bases map to TRBD1. Germline-derived CDR1 and CDR2 are GTSNPN and SVGIG (reference sequence). Trimming took 2 bases from V and 7 from J; bases not matched to a gene: 3. CDR3 length equals 12 residues. CDR3 protein: CAWSPGQGGYTF. In DNA form, the CDR3 reads TGTGCCTGGAGTCCCGGACAGGGTGGCTACACCTTC.

This clone has just a few counts. The chain uses TRBV12-5 and TRBJ2-3; 9 positions match TRBD1. The CDR3 sequence is 13 residues long. V shed 10 bases, J shed 1 base, and the junction held 3 bases outside the gene matches. Per germline, CDR1 LGHNT and CDR2 FRNRAP. The CDR3 spells CATTGGGTDTQYF. CDR3 DNA sequence: TGTGCTACAACAGGGGGCGGCACAGATACGCAGTATTTT.

This clone has only a few counts. The rearrangement links TRBV5-4 to TRBJ2-6; 7 bases align to TRBD1. Germline trimming cut 2 bases from V and 2 bases from J; bases unmatched to any gene: 1. CDR1 and CDR2 (germline): SGHNT, YYREEE (reference sequence). This CDR3 spans 15 amino acids. The CDR3 reads CASSFDRAGANVLTF. For the CDR3, the DNA is TGTGCCAGCAGCTTTGACAGGGCTGGGGCCAACGTCCTGACTTTC.

This sequence joins TRBV4-1 and TRBJ2-1; TRBD2 matches at 7 bases. CDR1 is MGHRA and CDR2 is YSYEKL in the germline V gene. The CDR3 spans 20 residues. The V segment lost 2 bases and the J segment 4 bases; nucleotides outside the gene matches: 20. CDR3 DNA: TGCGCCAGCAGCCAATTACGGCTGCTGAAGGTAGCGGGTGCTTACAATGAGCAGTTCTTC. This gives the protein CASSQLRLLKVAGAYNEQFF.

The chain couples TRBV30 to TRBJ1-5; D unclear. Deletions cut 1 base from V and 3 bases from J, with 4 bases between. CDR1 and CDR2 (germline): GTSNPN, SVGIG (reference sequence). The CDR3 length is 12 residues. The CDR3 DNA reads as TGTGCCTGGAGTGATAACAATCAGCCCCAGCATTTT. Translated, it gives CAWSDNNQPQHF.

The chain joins TRBV9 to TRBJ2-1, with D possibly TRBD1 on 6 matching bases. This CDR3 has 14 amino acids. V gave up 4 bases and J gave up 8 bases, with 16 bases separating them. CDR1 is SGDLS, CDR2 YYNGEE, per germline. The DNA for the CDR3 is TGTGCCAGCAGCCCCCCTGGACAGTGGCATGAGCAGTTCTTC. Its translation is CASSPPGQWHEQFF.

This clone has more than one count but fewer than ten. The chain carries TRBV9 and TRBJ2-2; D uncertain. CDR3 size: 14 residues. Trimming cost V 0 bases and J 3 bases, with 6 bases left between them. Germline-derived CDR1 and CDR2 are SGDLS and YYNGEE. The CDR3 region is CASSVASDTGELFF. DNA for the CDR3: TGTGCCAGCAGCGTAGCCTCGGACACCGGGGAGCTGTTTTTT.

This clone was detected once. The chain recombines TRBV2 with TRBJ2-1, with 7 bases matching TRBD2. The CDR3 consists of 15 residues. Trimming cost V 10 bases and J 7 bases; bases outside gene matches: 16. Germline V gives CDR1 SNHLY, CDR2 FYNNEI. CDR3 residues: CATTTRAGVRNEQFF. The CDR3 DNA sequence: TGTGCCACTACTACAAGGGCGGGAGTGAGGAATGAGCAGTTCTTC.

The V gene is TRBV11-2, the J gene TRBJ1-2; D unclear. This CDR3 is built from 14 residues. V was cut by 0 bases and J by 3 bases, with 8 bases left in between. CDR1 and CDR2 (germline): SGHAT, FQNNGV. In DNA, the CDR3 is TGTGCCAGCAGCTTAGATCTGCAGGACTATGGCTACACCTTC. It is translated as CASSLDLQDYGYTF.

The sample holds a few counts of this clone. Other DNA sequences in the same sample also yield this CDR3. The DNA of the CDR3 is TGCGCCAGCAGCCAGGGACTAGCGCTAAGCTCCTACAATGAGCAGTTCTTC. Translated, it gives CASSQGLALSSYNEQFF. This chain uses TRBV4-1 with TRBJ2-1, with TRBD2 identical over 10 bases. This CDR3 contains 17 residues. Germline assignment: CDR1 MGHRA and CDR2 YSYEKL. J gave up 0 bases and V 3 bases, and 5 bases lay outside the gene matches.

The chain recombines TRBV11-2 with TRBJ2-1; D unresolved. CDR1 is SGHAT, CDR2 FQNNGV, per germline. The CDR3 spans 13 residues. The germline V and J ends were trimmed by 5 bases and 2 bases, with 7 bases remaining between them. CDR3 region: CASSAETYNEQFF. CDR3 nucleotide sequence: TGTGCCAGCAGCGCGGAGACCTACAATGAGCAGTTCTTC.

This clone was seen a handful of times. The gene calls are TRBV5-1 and TRBJ2-3, with D perhaps TRBD2 (5 bases). Trimming cost V 4 bases and J 1 base, with 16 bases left between them. Per germline, CDR1 SGHRS and CDR2 YFSETQ. This CDR3 comprises 16 residues. Here the CDR3 DNA reads TGCGCCAGCAGCCGAACAACGAGGGTGGGCACAGATACGCAGTATTTT. Its translation is CASSRTTRVGTDTQYF. The entire variable domain, with the rest obtained from reference TRBV5-1 and TRBJ2-3, is as follows: KAGVTQTPRYLIKTRGQQVTLSCSPISGHRSVSWYQQTPGQGLQFLFEYFSETQRNKGNFPGRFSGRQFSNSRSEMNVSTLELGDSALYLCASSRTTRVGTDTQYFGPGTRLTVL.

The gene calls are TRBV27 and TRBJ1-1, with D unresolved. Germline lookup yields CDR1 MNHEY and CDR2 SMNVEV (reference sequence). The CDR3 loop spans 13 amino acids. The CDR3 DNA reads TGTGGCACAGCCCTCCGTGGGAACACTGAAGCTTTCTTT. It codes for CGTALRGNTEAFF.

This chain links TRBV29-1 with TRBJ2-1; 7 bases line up with TRBD2. The germline V gene has CDR1 SQVTM and CDR2 ANQGSEA. Unmatched junction bases numbered 15, after V lost 6 bases and J lost 10 bases. The CDR3 has 14 amino acids. The CDR3 region is CSVASGVPVREQFF. The CDR3 DNA reads as TGCAGCGTCGCAAGCGGGGTACCCGTTCGGGAGCAGTTCTTC.

The J gene is TRBJ2-3, the V gene TRBV6-6, with D possibly matching TRBD2 (5 bases). CDR1 is MNHNY, CDR2 SVGAGI, per germline (reference sequence). There are 16 residues in the CDR3. V dropped 2 bases and J dropped 5 bases, with 17 bases sitting between them. The CDR3, as DNA: TGTGCCAGCAGTTACGATGGGAGTAGGGTTTTAGATACGCAGTATTTT. This sequence encodes CASSYDGSRVLDTQYF.

The chain has TRBV5-1 and TRBJ1-1; D not resolved. Trimming stripped 5 bases from V and 4 bases from J, with 15 bases between. CDR3 length equals 14 residues. Germline CDR1 is SGHRS and CDR2 is YFSETQ. In DNA, the CDR3 is TGCGCCAGCAGACTACGCGGGGTGGCCACTGAAGCTTTCTTT. Amino acids: CASRLRGVATEAFF.

V is TRBV19 and J is TRBJ1-5, with TRBD1 matching over 8 bases. Germline trimming cut 8 bases from V and 0 bases from J; bases unmatched to any gene: 6. Germline V lookup: CDR1 LNHDA, CDR2 SQIVND (reference sequence). The CDR3 totals 15 residues. The CDR3 reads CASRGTGDSNQPQHF. Written as DNA, the CDR3 is TGTGCCAGTCGAGGGACAGGAGATAGCAATCAGCCCCAGCATTTT.